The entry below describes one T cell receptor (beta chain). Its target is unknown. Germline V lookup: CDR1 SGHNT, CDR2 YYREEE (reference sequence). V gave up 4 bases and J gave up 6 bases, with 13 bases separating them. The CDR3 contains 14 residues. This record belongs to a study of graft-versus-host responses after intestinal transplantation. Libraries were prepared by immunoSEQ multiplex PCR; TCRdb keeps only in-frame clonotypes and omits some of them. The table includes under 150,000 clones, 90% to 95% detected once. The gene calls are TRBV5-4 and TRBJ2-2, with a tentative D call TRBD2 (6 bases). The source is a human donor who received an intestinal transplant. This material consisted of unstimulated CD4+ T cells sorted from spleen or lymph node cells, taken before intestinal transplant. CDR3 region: CASSLGTPAGELFF. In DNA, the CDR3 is TGTGCCAGCAGCCTTGGGACTCCTGCCGGGGAGCTGTTTTTT.